These T cell receptor beta chains were read from a single sample in a study of sequential checkpoint blockade in melanoma. Method: immunoSEQ multiplex PCR; TCRdb's copy keeps in-frame clones and lacks some. The sample lists about 860 clones, about 24% seen once, with 15% to 20% in the top ten. This sample comprised tumor tissue (inferred from file names), obtained from a patient given nivolumab and ipilimumab in sequence. Receptors were obtained from a human donor with melanoma. Each CDR3 is given with its conserved first and last residue. D genes are given only for firm matches. Some rows mark clone size as missing; the rest say once, few, many or name a class of expanded clone.

V gene	D gene	clone size	J gene	CDR3 DNA	CDR3 protein
TRBV23-1	.	few	TRBJ1-4	TGCGCCAGCAGCCAAGGAGGCCTCCTAAATGAAAAACTGTTTTTT	CASSQGGLLNEKLFF
TRBV23-1	.	large	TRBJ2-2	TGCGCCAGCAGTTCAGGGGAAACCGGGGAGCTGTTTTTT	CASSSGETGELFF
TRBV6-8	TRBD1	.	TRBJ2-7	TGTGCCAGCAGTTACTTTGCCGGGACAGGGCCCTCCTACGAGCAGTACTTC	CASSYFAGTGPSYEQYF
TRBV11-3	TRBD2	medium-sized	TRBJ2-3	TGTGCCAGCAGCGCCCGACTAGCGGGGTTGCCAGATACGCAGTATTTT	CASSARLAGLPDTQYF
TRBV6-8	.	large	TRBJ2-5	TGTGCCAGCAGGGGGTGGGCAGGGGCTTCCTTAACCCAAGAGACCCAGTACTTC	CASRGWAGASLTQETQYF
TRBV29-1	.	.	TRBJ2-3	TGCAGCGTTGAAGGATGGCCAGCGCATACGCAGTATTTT	CSVEGWPAHTQYF
TRBV9	.	.	TRBJ1-2	TGTGCCAGCAGTGATGGGTTGTATGGCTACACCTTC	CASSDGLYGYTF
TRBV18	TRBD1	.	TRBJ2-7	TGTGCCAGCTCACGGGGACAGGGGGGCTACGAGCAGTACTTC	CASSRGQGGYEQYF
TRBV4-1	.	.	TRBJ2-5	TGCGCCAGCAGCCAAGATCCCCGGCGGCTCCAAGAGACCCAGTACTTC	CASSQDPRRLQETQYF
TRBV9	TRBD1	large	TRBJ2-3	TGTGCCAGCACCTCGGGACAGGTTCTCCCAGATACGCAGTATTTT	CASTSGQVLPDTQYF
TRBV7-4	.	.	TRBJ2-7	TGTGCCAGCAGCTTAGTCTACGGGAGAGTCTACGAGCAGTACTTC	CASSLVYGRVYEQYF
TRBV11-3	.	few	TRBJ2-5	TGTGCCAGCAGCTTCCGGGACACACAAGAGACCCAGTACTTC	CASSFRDTQETQYF
TRBV10-3	.	few	TRBJ2-7	TGTGCCATCAGTGAGTCGGCGACTGCGGCCGAGCAGTACTTC	CAISESATAAEQYF
TRBV19	TRBD2	.	TRBJ2-1	TGTGCCAGTAGTATAGTCGGCCCAGCGGGGAGTCCCAATGAGCAGTTCTTC	CASSIVGPAGSPNEQFF
TRBV28	TRBD2	few	TRBJ2-3	TGTGCCAGCAGTTTTTTAGCGGGGACAGATACGCAGTATTTT	CASSFLAGTDTQYF
TRBV6-8	TRBD2	.	TRBJ2-5	TGTGCCAGCAGCCCGGGACTAGCCGAGACCCAGTACTTC	CASSPGLAETQYF
TRBV6-8	.	medium-sized	TRBJ2-1	TGTGCCAGCAGTTACACCAGCGACCATGAGCAGTTCTTC	CASSYTSDHEQFF
TRBV19	.	.	TRBJ2-7	TGTGCCAGTAGGAGGCCTGGGGGCTACGAGCAGTACTTC	CASRRPGGYEQYF
TRBV10-2	TRBD2	.	TRBJ2-1	TGCGCCACCCGGACTAGCGGACCTTACAATGAGCAGTTCTTC	CATRTSGPYNEQFF
TRBV11-3	TRBD2	.	TRBJ2-5	TGTGCTAGCAGCCAACTTAGCGGGAGTAAGGAGACCCAGTACTTC	CASSQLSGSKETQYF
TRBV30	.	few	TRBJ2-5	TGTGCCTGGAGCTTCGACTGGAGAGAGACCCAGTACTTC	CAWSFDWRETQYF
TRBV10-3	.	.	TRBJ2-7	TGTGCCATCAGTGAGACGAGCGTCGGGGCGGGGGAGCAGTACTTC	CAISETSVGAGEQYF
TRBV1	.	.	TRBJ2-1	TGCGCCAGCAGCCAAGATTTAGGGAACAATGAGCAGTTCTTC	CASSQDLGNNEQFF
TRBV23-1	TRBD1	.	TRBJ2-7	TGCGCCAGCAGCTTAGGACAGGTTTACGAGCAGTACTTC	CASSLGQVYEQYF